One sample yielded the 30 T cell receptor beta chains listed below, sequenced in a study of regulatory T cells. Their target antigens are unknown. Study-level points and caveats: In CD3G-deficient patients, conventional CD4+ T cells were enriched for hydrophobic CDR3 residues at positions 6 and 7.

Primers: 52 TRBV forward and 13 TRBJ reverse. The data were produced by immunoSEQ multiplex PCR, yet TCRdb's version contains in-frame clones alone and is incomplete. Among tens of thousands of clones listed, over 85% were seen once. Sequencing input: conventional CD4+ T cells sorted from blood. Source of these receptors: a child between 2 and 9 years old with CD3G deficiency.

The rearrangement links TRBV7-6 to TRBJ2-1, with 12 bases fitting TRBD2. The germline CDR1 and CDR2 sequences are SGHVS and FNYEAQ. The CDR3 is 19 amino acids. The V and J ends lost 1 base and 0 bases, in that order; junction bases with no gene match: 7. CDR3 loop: CASSLGGLAGGSSYNEQFF. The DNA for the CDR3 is TGTGCCAGCAGCTTAGGGGGTCTAGCGGGAGGGAGCTCCTACAATGAGCAGTTCTTC.

The CDR3 region is CASSLGGRGFDTQYF. The CDR3, as DNA: TGTGCCAGCAGTTTGGGCGGCCGGGGTTTTGATACGCAGTATTTT. V and J are TRBV28 and TRBJ2-3, with D possibly being TRBD2 (5 bases). The length of the CDR3 is 15 residues. Looked up from germline, CDR1 is MDHEN and CDR2 is SYDVKM. V was cut by 3 bases and J by 6 bases, with 16 bases left in between.

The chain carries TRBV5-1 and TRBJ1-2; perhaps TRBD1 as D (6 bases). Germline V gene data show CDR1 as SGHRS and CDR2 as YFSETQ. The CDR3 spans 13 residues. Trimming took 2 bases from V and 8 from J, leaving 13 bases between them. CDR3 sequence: CASSFSPGVGYTF. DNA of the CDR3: TGCGCCAGCAGCTTCTCCCCAGGGGTCGGCTACACCTTC.

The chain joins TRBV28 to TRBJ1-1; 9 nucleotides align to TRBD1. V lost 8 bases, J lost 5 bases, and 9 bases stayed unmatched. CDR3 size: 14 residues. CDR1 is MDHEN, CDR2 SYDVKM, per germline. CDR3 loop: CASGSQGAYTEAFF. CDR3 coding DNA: TGTGCCAGCGGATCACAGGGGGCATATACTGAAGCTTTCTTT.

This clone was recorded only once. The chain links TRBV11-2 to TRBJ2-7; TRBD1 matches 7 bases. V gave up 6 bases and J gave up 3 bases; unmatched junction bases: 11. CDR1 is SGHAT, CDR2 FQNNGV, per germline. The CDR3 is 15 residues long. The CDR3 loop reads CASSINRDRVYEQYF. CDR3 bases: TGTGCCAGCAGTATAAACCGGGACAGAGTCTACGAGCAGTACTTC.

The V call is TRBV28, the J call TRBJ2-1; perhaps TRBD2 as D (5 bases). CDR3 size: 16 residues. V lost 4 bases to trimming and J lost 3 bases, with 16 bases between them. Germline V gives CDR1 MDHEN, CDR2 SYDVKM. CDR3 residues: CASSSHRRKLYNEQFF. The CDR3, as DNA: TGTGCCAGCAGTTCACATAGGAGGAAACTCTACAATGAGCAGTTCTTC.

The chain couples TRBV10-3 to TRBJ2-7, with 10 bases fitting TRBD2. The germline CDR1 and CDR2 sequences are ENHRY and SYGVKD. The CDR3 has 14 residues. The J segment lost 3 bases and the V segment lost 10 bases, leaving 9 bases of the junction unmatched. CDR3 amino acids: CATGGIAGGYEQYF. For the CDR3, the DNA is TGTGCCACCGGCGGAATAGCGGGAGGCTACGAGCAGTACTTC.

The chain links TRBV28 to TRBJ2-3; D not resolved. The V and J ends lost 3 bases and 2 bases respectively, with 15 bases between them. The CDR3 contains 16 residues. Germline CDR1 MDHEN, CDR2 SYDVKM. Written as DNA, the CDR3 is TGTGCCAGCAGTTTCGGCTCCTCGAGGCCCACAGATACGCAGTATTTT. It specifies CASSFGSSRPTDTQYF.

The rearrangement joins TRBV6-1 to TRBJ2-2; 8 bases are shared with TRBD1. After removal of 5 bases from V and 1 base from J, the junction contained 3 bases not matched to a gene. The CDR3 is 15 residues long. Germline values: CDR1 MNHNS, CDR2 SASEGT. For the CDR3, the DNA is TGTGCCAGCAGTTTCAGGGGGCAGAACACCGGGGAGCTGTTTTTT. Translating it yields CASSFRGQNTGELFF.

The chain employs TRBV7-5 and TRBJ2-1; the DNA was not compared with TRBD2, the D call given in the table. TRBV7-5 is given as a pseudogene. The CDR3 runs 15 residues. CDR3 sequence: CARSTFAGGWDEQFF. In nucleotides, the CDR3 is TGTGCCAGAAGCACCTTCGCGGGAGGGTGGGATGAGCAGTTCTTC.

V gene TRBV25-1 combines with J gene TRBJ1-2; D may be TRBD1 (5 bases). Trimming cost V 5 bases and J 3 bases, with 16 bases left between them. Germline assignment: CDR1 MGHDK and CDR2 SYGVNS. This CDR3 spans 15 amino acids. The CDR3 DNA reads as TGTGCCAGCAGTCCCAGGGTTTTTTGTGACTATGGCTACACCTTC. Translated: CASSPRVFCDYGYTF.

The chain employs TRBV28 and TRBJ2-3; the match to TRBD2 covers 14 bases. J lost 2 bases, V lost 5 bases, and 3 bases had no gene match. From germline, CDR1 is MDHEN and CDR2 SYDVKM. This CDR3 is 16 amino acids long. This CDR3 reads CASSRLAGGYTDTQYF. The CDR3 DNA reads TGTGCCAGCAGTAGACTAGCGGGAGGGTACACAGATACGCAGTATTTT.

The CDR3 here is CASKVRAELFF. The CDR3 region has the DNA TGTGCCAGCAAAGTTAGGGCGGAGCTGTTTTTT. The rearrangement uses TRBV21-1 and TRBJ2-2. TRBV21-1 is given as a pseudogene. The CDR3 sequence is 11 residues long.

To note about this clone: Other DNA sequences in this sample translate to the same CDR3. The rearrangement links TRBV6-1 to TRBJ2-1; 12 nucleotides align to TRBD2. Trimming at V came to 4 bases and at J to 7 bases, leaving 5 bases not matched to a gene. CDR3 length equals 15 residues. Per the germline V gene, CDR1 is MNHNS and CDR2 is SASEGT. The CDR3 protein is CASSAGLAGGNEQFF. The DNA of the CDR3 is TGTGCCAGCAGTGCGGGACTAGCGGGTGGAAATGAGCAGTTCTTC.

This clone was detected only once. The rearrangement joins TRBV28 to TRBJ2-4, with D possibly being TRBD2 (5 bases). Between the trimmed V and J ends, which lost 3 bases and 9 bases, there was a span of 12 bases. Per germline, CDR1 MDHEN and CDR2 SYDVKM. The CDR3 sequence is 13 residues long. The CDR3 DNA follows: TGTGCCAGCAGTTTTCACTCCGAGGGCATTCAGTACTTC. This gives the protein CASSFHSEGIQYF.

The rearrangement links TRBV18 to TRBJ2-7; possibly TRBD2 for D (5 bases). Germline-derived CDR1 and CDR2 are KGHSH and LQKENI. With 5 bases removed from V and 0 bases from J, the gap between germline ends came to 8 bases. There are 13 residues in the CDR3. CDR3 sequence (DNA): TGTGCCAGCTCAGTGGGAGCCTCCTACGAGCAGTACTTC. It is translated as CASSVGASYEQYF. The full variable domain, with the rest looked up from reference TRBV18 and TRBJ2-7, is NAGVMQNPRHLVRRRGQEARLRCSPMKGHSHVYWYRQLPEEGLKFMVYLQKENIIDESGMPKERFSAEFPKEGPSILRIQQVVRGDSAAYFCASSVGASYEQYFGPGTRLTVT.

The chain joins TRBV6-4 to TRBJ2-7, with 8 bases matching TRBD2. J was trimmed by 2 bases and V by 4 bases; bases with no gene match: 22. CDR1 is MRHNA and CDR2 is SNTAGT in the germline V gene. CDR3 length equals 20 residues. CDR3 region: CASSVRLAGLGILCPYEQYF. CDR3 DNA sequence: TGTGCCAGCAGTGTCCGTTTGGCGGGACTAGGAATACTATGCCCCTACGAGCAGTACTTC.

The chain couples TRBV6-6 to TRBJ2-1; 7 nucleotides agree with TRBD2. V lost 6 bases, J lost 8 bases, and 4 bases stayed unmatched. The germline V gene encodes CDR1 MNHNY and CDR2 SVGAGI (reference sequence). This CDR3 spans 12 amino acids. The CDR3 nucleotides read TGTGCCAGCAGAGCTAGCGGCTATGAGCAGTTCTTC. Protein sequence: CASRASGYEQFF.

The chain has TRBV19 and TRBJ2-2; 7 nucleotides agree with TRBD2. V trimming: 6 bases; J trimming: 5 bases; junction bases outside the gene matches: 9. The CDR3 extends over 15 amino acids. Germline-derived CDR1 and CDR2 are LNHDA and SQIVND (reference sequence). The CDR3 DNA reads TGTGCCAGTAGGAAGCGGGAAACGGGGACCGGGGAGCTGTTTTTT. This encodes CASRKRETGTGELFF.

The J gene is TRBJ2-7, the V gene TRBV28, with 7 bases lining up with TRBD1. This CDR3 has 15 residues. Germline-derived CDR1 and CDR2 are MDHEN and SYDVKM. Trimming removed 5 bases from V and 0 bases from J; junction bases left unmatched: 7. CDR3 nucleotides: TGTGCCAGCAGTCCCCGACAGGGTAGCTCCTACGAGCAGTACTTC. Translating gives CASSPRQGSSYEQYF. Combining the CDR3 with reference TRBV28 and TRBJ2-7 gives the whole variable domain DVKVTQSSRYLVKRTGEKVFLECVQDMDHENMFWYRQDPGLGLRLIYFSYDVKMKEKGDIPEGYSVSREKKERFSLILESASTNQTSMYLCASSPRQGSSYEQYFGPGTRLTVT.

CDR3 nucleotide sequence: TGTGCCAGCAGTTTAATGACAGGGGACGGAACACAGTACTTC. Its protein product is CASSLMTGDGTQYF. The chain recombines TRBV28 with TRBJ2-7; TRBD1 matches at 8 bases. Per the germline V gene, CDR1 is MDHEN and CDR2 is SYDVKM. The V gene end was trimmed by 2 bases and the J gene end by 10 bases; junction bases not matched to a gene: 10. There are 14 residues in the CDR3.

The CDR3 DNA reads as TGTGCCAGCAGCTTATCCGACAGGGTGACGTACGAGCAGTACTTC. The encoded protein is CASSLSDRVTYEQYF. The V gene is TRBV11-2, the J gene TRBJ2-7; the match to TRBD1 covers 7 bases. The V gene's germline CDR1 is SGHAT and CDR2 FQNNGV. The V gene end was trimmed by 2 bases and the J gene end by 4 bases; junction bases not matched to a gene: 8. The CDR3 length is 15 residues.

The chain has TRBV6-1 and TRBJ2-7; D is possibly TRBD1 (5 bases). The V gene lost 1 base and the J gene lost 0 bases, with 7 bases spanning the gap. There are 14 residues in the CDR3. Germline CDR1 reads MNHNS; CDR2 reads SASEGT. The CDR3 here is CASSEGTNSYEQYF. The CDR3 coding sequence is TGTGCCAGCAGTGAAGGGACAAACTCCTACGAGCAGTACTTC.

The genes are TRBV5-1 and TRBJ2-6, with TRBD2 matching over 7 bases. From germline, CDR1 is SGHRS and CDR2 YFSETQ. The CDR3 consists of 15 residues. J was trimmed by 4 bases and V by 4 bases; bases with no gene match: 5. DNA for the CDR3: TGCGCCAGCAGCCCCGGGACTACGGGGGCCAACGTCCTGACTTTC. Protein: CASSPGTTGANVLTF.

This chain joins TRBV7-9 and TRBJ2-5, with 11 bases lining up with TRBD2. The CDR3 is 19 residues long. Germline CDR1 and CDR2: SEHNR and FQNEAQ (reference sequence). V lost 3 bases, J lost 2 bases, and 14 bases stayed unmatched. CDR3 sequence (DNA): TGTGCCAGCAGCTTTTCGGTGAGGACTAGCGGGCAGACTCAAGAGACCCAGTACTTC. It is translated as CASSFSVRTSGQTQETQYF.

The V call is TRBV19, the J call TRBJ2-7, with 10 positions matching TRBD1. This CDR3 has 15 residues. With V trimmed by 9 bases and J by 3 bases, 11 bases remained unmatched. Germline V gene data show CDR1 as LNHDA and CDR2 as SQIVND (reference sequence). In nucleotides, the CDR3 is TGTGCCAGCTCACAACGGGACAGGGGAGTCTACGAGCAGTACTTC. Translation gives CASSQRDRGVYEQYF.

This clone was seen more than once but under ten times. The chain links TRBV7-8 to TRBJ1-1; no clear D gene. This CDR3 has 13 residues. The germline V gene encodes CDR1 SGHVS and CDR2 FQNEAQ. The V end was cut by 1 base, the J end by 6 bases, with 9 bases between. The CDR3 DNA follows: TGTGCCAGCAGCTTAGGGGCCCCTGCTGAAGCTTTCTTT. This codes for CASSLGAPAEAFF.

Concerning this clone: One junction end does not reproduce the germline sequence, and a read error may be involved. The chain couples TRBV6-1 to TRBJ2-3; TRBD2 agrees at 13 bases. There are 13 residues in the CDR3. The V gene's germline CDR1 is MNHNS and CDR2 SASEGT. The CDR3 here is CASSGGGLAGVRF. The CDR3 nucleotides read TGTGCCAGCAGTGGGGGTGGACTAGCGGGAGTTCGTTTT.

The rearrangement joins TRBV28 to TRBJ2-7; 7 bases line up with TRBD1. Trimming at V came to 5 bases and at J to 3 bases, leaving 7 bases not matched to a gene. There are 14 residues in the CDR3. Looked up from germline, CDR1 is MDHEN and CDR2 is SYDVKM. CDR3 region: CASSEDRASYEQYF. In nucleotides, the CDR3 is TGTGCCAGCAGTGAAGACAGGGCAAGCTACGAGCAGTACTTC.

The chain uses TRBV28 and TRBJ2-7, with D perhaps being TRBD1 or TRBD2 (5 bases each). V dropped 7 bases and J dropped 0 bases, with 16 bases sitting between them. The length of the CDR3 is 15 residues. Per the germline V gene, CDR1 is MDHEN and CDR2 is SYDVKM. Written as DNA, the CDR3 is TGTGCCAGCAACCCCAGAGGGGTTAGCTCCTACGAGCAGTACTTC. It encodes CASNPRGVSSYEQYF. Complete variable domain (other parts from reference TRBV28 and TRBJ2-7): DVKVTQSSRYLVKRTGEKVFLECVQDMDHENMFWYRQDPGLGLRLIYFSYDVKMKEKGDIPEGYSVSREKKERFSLILESASTNQTSMYLCASNPRGVSSYEQYFGPGTRLTVT.